This T cell receptor (beta chain) was captured by sequencing in a study of blood T cell repertoires in COVID-19. Trimming removed 1 base at V and 6 bases at J, with 10 bases between. The CDR3 is 14 residues long. CDR1 is LNHDA and CDR2 is SQIVND in the germline V gene (reference sequence). Here immunoSEQ multiplex PCR was the method, and the copy in TCRdb shows in-frame clones only, minus some. Of about 110,000 clones listed, less than 90% are singletons. This sequence was found in a woman in her sixties or seventies with acute or convalescent COVID-19. This chain links TRBV19 with TRBJ1-5; no definite D call. What was sequenced was peripheral blood. CDR3 in amino acids: CASSIVGSPQPQHF. The CDR3 DNA sequence: TGTGCCAGTAGTATAGTCGGGAGCCCTCAGCCCCAGCATTTT.